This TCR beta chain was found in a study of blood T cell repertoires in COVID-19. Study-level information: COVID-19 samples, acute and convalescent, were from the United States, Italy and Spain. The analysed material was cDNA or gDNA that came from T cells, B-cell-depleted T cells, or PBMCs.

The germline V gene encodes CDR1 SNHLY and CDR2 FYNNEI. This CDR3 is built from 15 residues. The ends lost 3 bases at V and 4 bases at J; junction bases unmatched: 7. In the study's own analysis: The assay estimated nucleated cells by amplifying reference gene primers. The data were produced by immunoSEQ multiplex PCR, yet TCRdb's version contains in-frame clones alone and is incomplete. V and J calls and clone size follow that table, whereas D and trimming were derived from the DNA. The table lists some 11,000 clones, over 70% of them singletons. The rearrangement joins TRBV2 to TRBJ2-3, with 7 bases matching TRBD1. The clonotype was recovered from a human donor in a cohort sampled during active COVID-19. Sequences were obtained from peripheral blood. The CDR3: CASSEMRGRSDTQYF. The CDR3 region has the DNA TGTGCCAGCAGTGAGATGAGGGGGCGGTCAGATACGCAGTATTTT.